The 22 T cell receptor beta chains in this list originate from one sample, sequenced in a study of T cells in Graves' hyperthyroidism and ophthalmopathy (dated by TCRdb to 2018 to 2020). The library was prepared using multiplex PCR. Sequenced using an Illumina HiSeq 2000. The TCR beta CDR3 regions were amplified from RNA transcripts. The TCR CDR3 was subjected to a first round of RT-PCR using the HTBI primer set and the Qiagen OneStep RT-PCR kit. TCRdb reprocessed the public reads (quality trimming at Q25 with fastp, clone calling with MiXCR) and kept in-frame beta chains. Identical CDR3 proteins give one entry, which carries the most common genes and DNA. The sample table lists hundreds of thousands of distinct CDR3 sequences, about 35% of them with a count of one. The ten largest clones represent 31% of the sample. Sample: blood. These receptors all stem from a woman aged 40 to 50 with Graves' hyperthyroidism.

This clonotype was recorded at least ten times. V and J are TRBV6-2 or TRBV6-3 and TRBJ2-5, with D unclear. The CDR3 covers 12 residues. The V gene lost 5 bases and the J gene lost 4 bases, with 8 bases spanning the gap. Germline CDR1 is MNHEY and CDR2 is SVGEGT. The CDR3 nucleotides read TGTGCCAGCAGTGGTTGGGGAGAGACCCAGTACTTC. Amino acids: CASSGWGETQYF.

The chain recombines TRBV7-2 with TRBJ1-3; maybe TRBD1 (5 bases). CDR1 and CDR2 (germline): SGHTA, FQGNSA. The CDR3 is 17 amino acids. Trimming shortened V by 5 bases and J by 6 bases, and 23 bases separated the two germline ends. CDR3 region: CASSQKPGPILANTIYF. CDR3 nucleotide sequence: TGTGCCAGCAGCCAAAAACCGGGACCTATTTTAGCAAACACCATATATTTT.

This rearrangement joins TRBV12-3 or TRBV12-4 to TRBJ1-2; tentatively, D is TRBD1 (6 bases). The V gene lost 1 base and the J gene lost 3 bases, with 12 bases spanning the gap. CDR3 length: 15 amino acids. The CDR3 region has the DNA TGTGCCAGCAGTTTAGTATCGGGGGGCCACTATGGCTACACCTTC. This encodes CASSLVSGGHYGYTF.

The gene calls are TRBV2 and TRBJ1-1; the match to TRBD1 covers 8 bases. V lost 7 bases and J lost 3; bases outside the gene matches: 7. In germline, CDR1 is SNHLY, CDR2 FYNNEI. The CDR3 is made up of 14 amino acids. The CDR3 DNA is TGTGCCAGCAACAGAGGACAGGGCTACACTGAAGCTTTCTTT. Its translation is CASNRGQGYTEAFF.

The V and J genes are TRBV29-1 and TRBJ2-7, with D perhaps matching TRBD2 (6 bases). This CDR3 contains 12 residues. The V and J ends lost 1 base and 7 bases respectively, with 11 bases between them. Germline values: CDR1 SQVTM, CDR2 ANQGSEA. This CDR3 is CSVEAYAGEQYF. The CDR3 bases are TGCAGCGTTGAAGCTTATGCGGGGGAGCAGTACTTC.

This clonotype was seen ten or more times. The J gene is TRBJ1-6, the V gene TRBV10-2; D gene uncertain. CDR1 is WSHSY and CDR2 is SAAADI in the germline V gene. Trimming took 6 bases from V and 0 from J, leaving 6 bases between them. This CDR3 has 14 residues. The CDR3: CASRWNSYNSPLHF. Written as DNA, the CDR3 is TGCGCCAGCAGGTGGAACTCCTATAATTCACCCCTCCACTTT.

The gene calls are TRBV7-3 and TRBJ2-3; D gene ambiguous. V dropped 7 bases and J dropped 4 bases, with 6 bases sitting between them. The CDR3 length is 11 residues. Germline V gene data show CDR1 as SGHTA and CDR2 as FQGTGA. The CDR3 loop reads CASTPPDTQYF. The CDR3 nucleotides are TGTGCCAGCACCCCGCCAGATACGCAGTATTTT.

This clonotype was counted a few times. The chain is built from TRBV6-6 and TRBJ1-2, with no clear D. The CDR3 loop spans 14 amino acids. Germline V lookup: CDR1 MNHNY, CDR2 SVGAGI (reference sequence). Trimming took off 0 bases at V and 4 bases at J, with 9 bases between the two ends. CDR3 amino acids: CASSYSSGSYGYTF. The CDR3 DNA reads as TGTGCCAGCAGTTACTCGTCGGGCAGCTATGGCTACACCTTC.

This clonotype was counted many times. The V and J genes are TRBV10-3 and TRBJ2-7, with D perhaps TRBD1 (6 bases). CDR1 and CDR2 from the germline V gene are ENHRY and SYGVKD. The germline V and J ends were trimmed by 2 bases and 2 bases, with 19 bases remaining between them. The CDR3 contains 17 residues. The CDR3 DNA reads as TGTGCCATCAGTGAGATGGGAACAGGGACCGGGACCTACGAGCAGTACTTC. Translation: CAISEMGTGTGTYEQYF.

This clonotype was counted many times. The chain has TRBV10-1 and TRBJ1-5; D ambiguous. The CDR3 sequence is 13 residues long. V lost 2 bases and J 11 bases, leaving 13 bases between the germline ends. Germline V gene sequence: CDR1 WNHNN, CDR2 SYGVQD (reference sequence). CDR3 nucleotides: TGCGCCAGCAGTGAGGGACGCCTTTCGGCCCAGCATTTT. Residues: CASSEGRLSAQHF.

This clonotype was picked up a small number of times. A much larger clone lies one base from this, so it may be a read error. This chain joins TRBV19 and TRBJ1-2; possible D gene TRBD1, 6 bases. The CDR3 consists of 15 residues. Germline CDR1 LNHDA, CDR2 SQIVND (reference sequence). The CDR3 nucleotides read TGTGCCGGTAGTATAGCAGGGGCCAACTCGGACGGCTACACCTTC. This encodes CAGSIAGANSDGYTF.

The rearrangement joins TRBV3-1 to TRBJ2-5, with D perhaps matching TRBD1 (5 bases). Germline V lookup: CDR1 LGHDT, CDR2 YNNKEL (reference sequence). The CDR3 length is 16 residues. V was clipped by 0 bases and J by 5 bases, with 16 bases between them. In DNA, the CDR3 is TGTGCCAGCAGCCAAGAAGGGGAATCCGGTCTGGAGACCCAGTACTTC. This codes for CASSQEGESGLETQYF.

As to this clonotype: A much larger clone lies a single base off, so this may be a read error. V is TRBV7-6 and J is TRBJ2-2; a possible D gene is TRBD2 (5 bases). The CDR3 runs to 14 residues. Germline CDR1 SGHVS, CDR2 FNYEAQ. CDR3 coding DNA: TGTGCCAGCAGCACCGTCTCCGTTCCCGGGGAGCTGCTTTTT. It yields the protein CASSTVSVPGELLF.

With respect to this clonotype: A read error may explain this, as a much larger clone is one base away. This chain links TRBV15 with TRBJ1-5; D uncertain. The CDR3 is 14 residues long. Germline V gives CDR1 LNHNV, CDR2 YYDKDF (reference sequence). V lost 4 bases to trimming and J lost 5 bases, with 12 bases between them. The CDR3 nucleotides read TGTGCCACCAGCACAGATTTGGGATATCAGCCCCAGCATTTT. Protein sequence: CATSTDLGYQPQHF.

The chain joins TRBV25-1 to TRBJ1-2; no definite D call. Germline V gives CDR1 MGHDK, CDR2 SYGVNS. Trimming cost V 6 bases and J 4 bases, with 15 bases left between them. The CDR3 spans 14 residues. The CDR3 region is CASSPRTDSYGYTF. CDR3 DNA: TGTGCCAGCAGCCCCCGGACGGATTCCTATGGCTACACCTTC.

This clonotype appeared once. CDR3 sequence (DNA): TGTGCCAGCAGCTTAGGGGGACGGGGGAGCCAATCCTACGAGCAGTACTTC. Its translation: CASSLGGRGSQSYEQYF. This rearrangement joins TRBV7-2 to TRBJ2-7; D perhaps matches TRBD2 (6 bases). The length of the CDR3 is 17 residues. The V gene's germline CDR1 is SGHTA and CDR2 FQGNSA. Trimming shortened V by 1 base and J by 1 base, and 17 bases separated the two germline ends. The variable domain in full, with the rest retrieved from reference TRBV7-2 and TRBJ2-7, is GAGVSQSPSNKVTEKGKDVELRCDPISGHTALYWYRQSLGQGLEFLIYFQGNSAPDKSGLPSDRFSAERTGGSVSTLTIQRTQQEDSAVYLCASSLGGRGSQSYEQYFGPGTRLTVT.

V usage is TRBV7-9 and J usage is TRBJ1-2; D is ambiguous. Germline V gives CDR1 SEHNR, CDR2 FQNEAQ (reference sequence). CDR3 length: 15 residues. The ends were cut back, 5 bases at V and 2 bases at J, with 15 bases in the middle. The CDR3 DNA follows: TGTGCCAGCAGCCGAAGACGCCTGGGAAACTATGGCTACACCTTC. Its protein product is CASSRRRLGNYGYTF.

Regarding this clonotype: Given a much more abundant clone one base away, this may be a read error. This sequence joins TRBV5-6 and TRBJ2-6, with 7 bases matching TRBD1. Per germline, CDR1 SGHDT and CDR2 YYEEEE. This CDR3 region has 15 residues. The CDR3 sequence is CVSSWDSSGANVLTF. Here the CDR3 DNA reads TGTGTCAGCAGCTGGGACAGCTCTGGGGCCAACGTCCTGACTTTC. The full variable domain, rest sourced from reference TRBV5-6 and TRBJ2-6, is DAGVTQSPTHLIKTRGQQVTLRCSPKSGHDTVSWYQQALGQGPQFIFQYYEEEERQRGNFPDRFSGHQFPNYSSELNVNALLLGDSALYLCVSSWDSSGANVLTFGAGSRLTVL.

This clonotype was observed at least ten times. The V call is TRBV20-1, the J call TRBJ1-6; possible D gene TRBD1, 5 bases. V shed 0 bases and J shed 14 bases, with 20 bases lying between them. The CDR3 runs to 15 residues. The germline V gene has CDR1 DFQATT and CDR2 SNEGSKA (reference sequence). CDR3 sequence (DNA): TGCAGTGCTAGAGATCCCCGAGGGGTAGATTCGACCCTCCACTTT. It codes for CSARDPRGVDSTLHF.

Notes on this clonotype: The final CDR3 position lacks the conserved phenylalanine or tryptophan, pointing to a likely read error. This chain joins TRBV20-1 and TRBJ2-5; the match to TRBD1 covers 9 bases. The CDR3 loop spans 12 amino acids. Trimming cost V 6 bases and J 5 bases; bases outside gene matches: 4. CDR1 and CDR2 (germline): DFQATT, SNEGSKA (reference sequence). CDR3 bases: TGCAGTGCCCCGACAGGGGGGGAGACCCAGTACCTC. It is translated as CSAPTGGETQYL.

Many counts were recorded for this clonotype. The chain uses TRBV11-3 and TRBJ2-7, with 11 positions matching TRBD2. Unmatched junction bases numbered 4, after V lost 5 bases and J lost 4 bases. Germline CDR1 SGHNT, CDR2 YENEEA. The CDR3 sequence is 14 residues long. The CDR3, as DNA: TGTGCCAGCAGCCTGACTAGCGGGGAATACGAGCAGTACTTC. Its protein is CASSLTSGEYEQYF.

This clonotype was seen at least ten times. The chain joins TRBV7-9 to TRBJ1-2; 10 bases are a match to TRBD1. Trimming cost V 6 bases and J 3 bases; bases outside gene matches: 7. The CDR3 spans 15 residues. Per germline, CDR1 SEHNR and CDR2 FQNEAQ (reference sequence). CDR3 protein: CASSDGGQGYYGYTF. CDR3 coding DNA: TGTGCCAGCAGTGACGGGGGACAGGGGTACTATGGCTACACCTTC.